This T cell receptor beta chain is drawn from a study of identical twins. Healthy Caucasians supplied all donations. In TCRdb, the 5' RACE reads were re-called with MiXCR into one record per CDR3 protein. The sample contains 200,000 to 250,000 distinct CDR3 sequences, 10% to 13% of which appear only once. This clonotype was recorded many times. The target antigen is unknown. Study-wide points: Clonotypes of the beta chain that were abundant in cord blood carried fewer insertions (memory repertoires showed none). In beta out-of-frame sequences, the excess sharing between twins was weaker.

CDR1 is KGHDR, CDR2 SFDVKD, per germline. The CDR3 contains 15 residues. V was clipped by 1 base and J by 0 bases, with 5 bases between them. Sequencing input: memory T cells sorted from blood. This TCR derives from a man aged 45-65 years in good health. V usage is TRBV24-1 and J usage is TRBJ2-2; D is undetermined. The CDR3 sequence is CATSDFGTNTGELFF. DNA for the CDR3: TGTGCCACCAGTGATTTTGGGACGAACACCGGGGAGCTGTTTTTT.